The 25 T cell receptor beta chains below were found in one sample sequenced in a study of T cell responses to AZD1222 COVID-19 vaccine. Libraries were prepared by immunoSEQ multiplex PCR; TCRdb keeps only in-frame clonotypes and omits some of them. The sample records some 140,000 clones, 93% being singletons. Source: peripheral blood, taken on day 0 of AZD1222 vaccination. These receptors originate from an adult in good health.

This chain joins TRBV5-1 and TRBJ1-3; D may be TRBD1 (5 bases). Deletions cut 0 bases from V and 0 bases from J, with 10 bases between. This CDR3 region has 16 residues. The germline V gene encodes CDR1 SGHRS and CDR2 YFSETQ. The CDR3 spells CASSLGGRASGNTIYF. CDR3 nucleotide sequence: TGCGCCAGCAGCTTGGGGGGCAGGGCCTCTGGAAACACCATATATTTT.

The chain joins TRBV30 to TRBJ1-4; D may be TRBD1 (6 bases). Between the trimmed V and J ends, which lost 4 bases and 3 bases, there was a span of 12 bases. The CDR3 is made up of 14 amino acids. Per germline, CDR1 GTSNPN and CDR2 SVGIG (reference sequence). In nucleotides, the CDR3 is TGTGCCTGGACCCAGGGGTGGTCTAATGAAAAACTGTTTTTT. This gives the protein CAWTQGWSNEKLFF.

The V and J genes are TRBV6-2 or TRBV6-3 and TRBJ1-2; D is perhaps TRBD1 (6 bases). This CDR3 region has 13 residues. Germline CDR1 and CDR2: MNHEY and SVGEGT. V shed 7 bases and J shed 4 bases, with 13 bases lying between them. The CDR3 sequence: CASNPGAIYGYTF. For the CDR3, the DNA is TGTGCCAGCAACCCGGGGGCCATCTATGGCTACACCTTC.

The chain carries TRBV11-2 and TRBJ2-7; the match to TRBD2 covers 12 bases. The junction had 10 bases not matched to a gene; V was cut back by 3 bases and J by 4 bases. The CDR3 runs 17 residues. Germline CDR1 and CDR2: SGHAT and FQNNGV. Here the CDR3 reads CASSFSSGRAGVYEQYF. CDR3 DNA sequence: TGTGCCAGCAGCTTTTCTAGCGGGAGGGCCGGAGTGTACGAGCAGTACTTC.

V and J are TRBV11-3 and TRBJ2-7, with D possibly matching TRBD2 (6 bases). Deletions cut 5 bases from V and 3 bases from J, with 14 bases between. The CDR3 runs to 14 residues. CDR1 SGHNT and CDR2 YENEEA come from the germline V gene. In DNA form, the CDR3 reads TGTGCCAGCAGCCACCGGGAGCTTCGCTACGAGCAGTACTTC. It codes for CASSHRELRYEQYF.

The chain combines TRBV12-3 or TRBV12-4 with TRBJ1-2; D not certain. The CDR3 extends over 11 amino acids. The ends were cut back, 3 bases at V and 8 bases at J, with 7 bases in the middle. CDR3 coding DNA: TGTGCCAGCAGTTTCTCGCGCGGCTACACCTTC. Translated: CASSFSRGYTF.

The chain combines TRBV12-3 or TRBV12-4 with TRBJ1-2; D possibly corresponds to TRBD1 (5 bases). This CDR3 contains 12 residues. The germline V and J ends were trimmed by 5 bases and 8 bases, with 12 bases remaining between them. The CDR3 reads CASSLRQLGYTF. Written as DNA, the CDR3 is TGTGCCAGCAGTCTCCGACAGCTCGGCTACACCTTC.

The chain employs TRBV6-1 and TRBJ1-5; D perhaps matches TRBD1 (5 bases). The CDR3 sequence is 16 residues long. Trimming removed 0 bases at V and 2 bases at J, with 11 bases between. Germline values: CDR1 MNHNS, CDR2 SASEGT. DNA for the CDR3: TGTGCCAGCAGTGAAGCGGTGGGGCCGCGCAATCAGCCCCAGCATTTT. As protein: CASSEAVGPRNQPQHF.

This chain links TRBV18 with TRBJ2-6; a possible D gene is TRBD2 (5 bases). CDR1 is KGHSH and CDR2 is LQKENI in the germline V gene. V lost 1 base, J lost 0 bases, and 10 bases lay in between. The CDR3 is made up of 17 amino acids. CDR3: CASSPLGRGSGANVLTF. The CDR3 DNA follows: TGTGCCAGCTCACCACTAGGGAGAGGCTCTGGGGCCAACGTCCTGACTTTC.

The chain recombines TRBV28 with TRBJ2-7; 8 positions match TRBD2. Germline assignment: CDR1 MDHEN and CDR2 SYDVKM. CDR3 length: 14 residues. V dropped 9 bases and J dropped 5; count of bases not matched to a gene: 12. CDR3 amino acids: CASRPSGGWNEQYF. CDR3 in DNA: TGTGCCAGTCGCCCAAGCGGGGGTTGGAACGAGCAGTACTTC.

The V gene is TRBV28, the J gene TRBJ1-1; no reliable D call. The CDR3 totals 11 residues. Trimming took off 4 bases at V and 7 bases at J, with 7 bases between the two ends. The germline CDR1 and CDR2 sequences are MDHEN and SYDVKM. The CDR3 sequence: CASSSHIEAFF. CDR3 DNA: TGTGCCAGCAGTTCACATATTGAAGCTTTCTTT.

The genes are TRBV7-3 and TRBJ1-1; TRBD1 might be the D (5 bases). Germline V gene sequence: CDR1 SGHTA, CDR2 FQGTGA. V was shortened by 2 bases and J by 3 bases, with 13 bases between the two germline ends. There are 15 residues in the CDR3. The CDR3 is CASSLGRTSHTEAFF. CDR3 coding DNA: TGTGCCAGCAGCTTAGGGCGGACAAGTCACACTGAAGCTTTCTTT.

This clone was observed once. The chain joins TRBV27 to TRBJ2-2, with unresolved D. V lost 0 bases to trimming and J lost 3 bases, with 14 bases between them. Looked up from germline, CDR1 is MNHEY and CDR2 is SMNVEV (reference sequence). CDR3 size: 17 residues. CDR3 coding DNA: TGTGCCAGCAGTTTATCGCCTGGGTTCCTGGACACCGGGGAGCTGTTTTTT. This sequence encodes CASSLSPGFLDTGELFF.

V usage is TRBV29-1 and J usage is TRBJ1-2; tentative D call: TRBD1 (5 bases). V gave up 6 bases and J gave up 8 bases, with 19 bases separating them. This CDR3 contains 13 residues. The germline V gene encodes CDR1 SQVTM and CDR2 ANQGSEA. DNA of the CDR3: TGCAGCGTCCAGACCACAGGTTCGGGGGGCTACACCTTC. Translated: CSVQTTGSGGYTF. Variable domain in full (rest from reference TRBV29-1 and TRBJ1-2): SAVISQKPSRDICQRGTSLTIQCQVDSQVTMMFWYRQQPGQSLTLIATANQGSEATYESGFVIDKFPISRPNLTFSTLTVSNMSPEDSSIYLCSVQTTGSGGYTFGSGTRLTVV.

The V and J genes are TRBV5-1 and TRBJ1-2; a weak D match, TRBD1 (5 bases). Germline CDR1 and CDR2: SGHRS and YFSETQ. The CDR3 contains 15 residues. V lost 2 bases and J 7 bases, leaving 18 bases between the germline ends. The CDR3 here is CASSLDSDEQGGYTF. The CDR3 DNA reads TGCGCCAGCAGCTTAGACAGCGATGAGCAAGGTGGCTACACCTTC.

The chain couples TRBV6-2 or TRBV6-3 to TRBJ1-1, with 7 bases aligning to TRBD1. This CDR3 has 14 amino acids. Germline V gene data show CDR1 as MNHEY and CDR2 as SVGEGT. Trimming removed 5 bases from V and 5 bases from J; junction bases left unmatched: 8. The CDR3 nucleotides read TGTGCCAGCAGTCGACAGGGCCGTCGGACTGAAGCTTTCTTT. Amino acids: CASSRQGRRTEAFF.

The chain joins TRBV6-6 to TRBJ2-1; D is perhaps TRBD2 (5 bases). Germline V gives CDR1 MNHNY, CDR2 SVGAGI (reference sequence). Trimming stripped 6 bases from V and 7 bases from J, with 13 bases between. The CDR3 sequence is 13 residues long. CDR3 in amino acids: CASSNLGANEQFF. The CDR3 region has the DNA TGTGCCAGCAGCAACCTGGGAGCAAATGAGCAGTTCTTC.

This chain joins TRBV7-9 and TRBJ1-2; 10 bases fit TRBD1. The V and J ends lost 1 base and 4 bases, in that order; junction bases with no gene match: 3. Germline V gene data show CDR1 as SEHNR and CDR2 as FQNEAQ (reference sequence). The CDR3 totals 15 residues. CDR3 sequence (DNA): TGTGCCAGCAGCTTAGAATGGGACAGGGGCTATGGCTACACCTTC. This encodes CASSLEWDRGYGYTF.

The chain has TRBV7-2 and TRBJ2-7; D is possibly TRBD2 (5 bases). CDR1 is SGHTA, CDR2 FQGNSA, per germline. The CDR3 extends over 14 amino acids. Trimming shortened V by 5 bases and J by 1 base, and 12 bases separated the two germline ends. The CDR3 is CASSRAGPSYEQYF. The CDR3 coding sequence is TGTGCCAGCAGCCGGGCGGGTCCTTCCTACGAGCAGTACTTC.

This sequence joins TRBV11-2 and TRBJ2-4, with TRBD1 matching over 9 bases. This CDR3 is built from 14 residues. V shed 5 bases, J shed 5 bases, and the junction held 4 bases outside the gene matches. Germline V gene data show CDR1 as SGHAT and CDR2 as FQNNGV. The CDR3 reads CASSPRTGENIQYF. CDR3 sequence (DNA): TGTGCCAGCAGCCCAAGGACAGGGGAAAACATTCAGTACTTC.

V gene TRBV29-1 combines with J gene TRBJ2-3, with unresolved D. This CDR3 region has 11 residues. Germline V gene lookup returns CDR1 SQVTM and CDR2 ANQGSEA. V was pared by 4 bases and J by 8 bases, with 10 bases between. The DNA for the CDR3 is TGCAGCGTTGGGAAAGTCTCTACGCAGTATTTT. Translated, it gives CSVGKVSTQYF.

V gene TRBV7-9 combines with J gene TRBJ1-6; 11 positions agree with TRBD1. The J segment lost 14 bases and the V segment lost 5 bases, leaving 11 bases of the junction unmatched. This CDR3 spans 15 amino acids. CDR1 and CDR2 (germline): SEHNR, FQNEAQ (reference sequence). The CDR3 DNA sequence: TGTGCCAGCAGCCCCCGGGACAGGGGGATTCTGGCCCTCCACTTT. This codes for CASSPRDRGILALHF.

The genes are TRBV18 and TRBJ1-1, with a possible D match to TRBD1 (6 bases). Looked up from germline, CDR1 is KGHSH and CDR2 is LQKENI. The V and J ends lost 2 bases and 8 bases respectively, with 18 bases between them. The CDR3 consists of 15 residues. The CDR3 DNA reads as TGTGCCAGCTCACCAAGAGGCGCTGGACAGCGGGAAGCTTTCTTT. Protein: CASSPRGAGQREAFF.

DNA for the CDR3: TGTGCCAGCAGTGTGGTGGGGACAGGGGTCACAGATACGCAGTATTTT. It yields the protein CASSVVGTGVTDTQYF. The chain has TRBV2 and TRBJ2-3; TRBD1 aligns across 10 bases. V shed 4 bases, J shed 2 bases, and the junction held 6 bases outside the gene matches. The CDR3 loop spans 16 amino acids. Germline CDR1 reads SNHLY; CDR2 reads FYNNEI. Variable domain in full (rest from reference TRBV2 and TRBJ2-3): EPEVTQTPSHQVTQMGQEVILRCVPISNHLYFYWYRQILGQKVEFLVSFYNNEISEKSEIFDDQFSVERPDGSNFTLKIRSTKLEDSAMYFCASSVVGTGVTDTQYFGPGTRLTVL.

The chain couples TRBV30 to TRBJ1-6; D may be TRBD1 (5 bases). V gave up 0 bases and J gave up 10 bases, with 10 bases separating them. Germline CDR1 and CDR2: GTSNPN and SVGIG (reference sequence). CDR3 length: 13 residues. CDR3 nucleotide sequence: TGTGCCTGGAGTGTCCAGGGAGGATCACCCCTCCACTTT. Translated, it gives CAWSVQGGSPLHF.